A single sample gave rise to the 15 T cell receptor beta chains below, sequenced in a study of blood T cell repertoires in COVID-19. Sequenced by immunoSEQ multiplex PCR; TCRdb stores in-frame clones only, minus some. The top ten clones hold 2% to 3% of a sample with 200,000 to 250,000 clones, 80% to 90% of them seen once. Specimen: peripheral blood. The receptors originated from a man aged 30 to 39 with COVID-19, enrolled during active disease.

This chain connects TRBV6-5 to TRBJ1-2; 8 bases agree with TRBD1. Germline V CDR1 and CDR2: MNHEY, SVGAGI. The V gene end was trimmed by 5 bases and the J gene end by 5 bases; junction bases not matched to a gene: 10. The CDR3 has 15 residues. This chain's CDR3 is CASSPGGVRLYGYTF. DNA for the CDR3: TGTGCCAGCAGTCCAGGGGGCGTCAGGCTATATGGCTACACCTTC.

This chain links TRBV28 with TRBJ1-2; 12 bases match TRBD1. Germline V gene lookup returns CDR1 MDHEN and CDR2 SYDVKM. V lost 7 bases and J lost 4; bases outside the gene matches: 13. The CDR3 length is 17 residues. CDR3 nucleotide sequence: TGTGCCAGCACCTCCCAGGGACAGGGGGCCAGAGGCTATGGCTACACCTTC. Residues: CASTSQGQGARGYGYTF.

The chain combines TRBV10-1 with TRBJ1-5, with TRBD1 matching over 8 bases. There are 19 residues in the CDR3. V lost 3 bases and J lost 1; bases outside the gene matches: 14. CDR1 WNHNN and CDR2 SYGVQD come from the germline V gene (reference sequence). CDR3 residues: CASSDPGTGDPRSNQPQHF. CDR3 in DNA: TGCGCCAGCAGTGATCCCGGGACAGGAGACCCCAGGAGCAATCAGCCCCAGCATTTT.

This clone is a singleton in its sample. The chain employs TRBV6-5 and TRBJ2-4; 7 bases are shared with TRBD2. With V trimmed by 2 bases and J by 6 bases, 7 bases remained unmatched. The CDR3 has 15 residues. Germline V gene lookup returns CDR1 MNHEY and CDR2 SVGAGI. CDR3 residues: CASSYGGGSRNIQYF. CDR3 DNA: TGTGCCAGCAGTTACGGGGGGGGGAGCAGAAACATTCAGTACTTC.

CDR3 loop: CASSPLAGETYEQYF. The CDR3 DNA is TGTGCCAGCAGTCCGTTGGCAGGCGAAACTTACGAGCAGTACTTC. This chain connects TRBV6-5 to TRBJ2-7; no clear D gene. Trimming removed 5 bases from V and 4 bases from J, with 18 bases in between. The CDR3 runs 15 residues. The germline V gene has CDR1 MNHEY and CDR2 SVGAGI.

V is TRBV30 and J is TRBJ2-1; 11 bases match TRBD2. V lost 3 bases and J lost 6; bases outside the gene matches: 10. Germline CDR1 reads GTSNPN; CDR2 reads SVGIG (reference sequence). The CDR3 is made up of 16 amino acids. The CDR3 reads CAWRDIAGGPSNEQFF. DNA for the CDR3: TGTGCCTGGAGGGATATAGCGGGAGGGCCGAGCAATGAGCAGTTCTTC.

The chain links TRBV24-1 to TRBJ1-5; D is perhaps TRBD1 (6 bases). Germline V gene sequence: CDR1 KGHDR, CDR2 SFDVKD. V was trimmed by 5 bases and J by 9 bases, leaving 10 bases between them. The CDR3 extends over 12 amino acids. The DNA for the CDR3 is TGTGCCACCAGTGGGTCGACAGGGCCCCAGCATTTT. This sequence encodes CATSGSTGPQHF.

The rearrangement joins TRBV3-1 (or the pseudogene TRBV3-2) to TRBJ1-2; 7 positions match TRBD1. V lost 4 bases and J lost 7; bases outside the gene matches: 12. This CDR3 comprises 15 residues. Germline V CDR1 and CDR2: LGHDT, YNNKEL (reference sequence). The CDR3, as DNA: TGTGCCAGCAGCCGGACAGGTCGAGGTGGCTCTGGCTACACCTTC. Its protein is CASSRTGRGGSGYTF.

The chain combines TRBV18 with TRBJ1-5, with D perhaps matching TRBD1 (6 bases). Looked up from germline, CDR1 is KGHSH and CDR2 is LQKENI. V was shortened by 0 bases and J by 1 base, with 13 bases between the two germline ends. CDR3 size: 17 residues. CDR3 amino acids: CASSPPTGRGSNQPQHF. The CDR3 region has the DNA TGTGCCAGCTCACCACCAACGGGCAGGGGAAGCAATCAGCCCCAGCATTTT.

V gene TRBV7-3 combines with J gene TRBJ2-1; 8 positions match TRBD1. The CDR3 has 13 residues. V shed 5 bases, J shed 8 bases, and the junction held 5 bases outside the gene matches. The V gene's germline CDR1 is SGHTA and CDR2 FQGTGA. The CDR3 here is CASSAGTGDEQFF. CDR3 in DNA: TGTGCCAGCAGCGCCGGGACAGGAGATGAGCAGTTCTTC. Combining the CDR3 with reference TRBV7-3 and TRBJ2-1 gives the whole variable domain GAGVSQTPSNKVTEKGKYVELRCDPISGHTALYWYRQSLGQGPEFLIYFQGTGAADDSGLPNDRFFAVRPEGSVSTLKIQRTERGDSAVYLCASSAGTGDEQFFGPGTRLTVL.

The chain employs TRBV10-3 and TRBJ1-3, with 8 bases that match TRBD1. The germline V gene encodes CDR1 ENHRY and CDR2 SYGVKD. This CDR3 contains 17 residues. J was trimmed by 2 bases and V by 0 bases; bases with no gene match: 6. The CDR3 reads CAISESMDRVAGNTIYF. As DNA, the CDR3 is TGTGCCATCAGTGAGTCGATGGACAGGGTGGCTGGAAACACCATATATTTT.

The chain couples TRBV28 to TRBJ1-2, with a possible D match to TRBD1 (6 bases). CDR1 and CDR2 (germline): MDHEN, SYDVKM. V was shortened by 4 bases and J by 3 bases, with 15 bases between the two germline ends. The CDR3 totals 15 residues. In DNA, the CDR3 is TGTGCCAGCAGTTCGAACCGGCAGGGGTACTATGGCTACACCTTC. It yields the protein CASSSNRQGYYGYTF.

V gene TRBV4-3 combines with J gene TRBJ1-4; 9 bases map to TRBD1. In germline, CDR1 is LGHNA, CDR2 YSLEER. This CDR3 is 17 amino acids long. Germline trimming cut 0 bases from V and 5 bases from J; bases unmatched to any gene: 7. CDR3 DNA sequence: TGCGCCAGCAGCCAAGATCAGAGTGGGACAGGGAATGAAAAACTGTTTTTT. This encodes CASSQDQSGTGNEKLFF.

This sequence joins TRBV2 and TRBJ1-6; tentatively, D is TRBD1 (6 bases). This CDR3 region has 16 residues. Germline loops: CDR1 SNHLY, CDR2 FYNNEI. Trimming cost V 7 bases and J 2 bases, with 15 bases left between them. This CDR3 is CASKLGAGAYNSPLHF. The CDR3 DNA sequence: TGTGCCAGCAAGCTGGGGGCTGGCGCCTATAATTCACCCCTCCACTTT.

J is TRBJ2-1 and V is TRBV5-1; 9 bases are a match to TRBD2. The germline V gene encodes CDR1 SGHRS and CDR2 YFSETQ. This CDR3 region has 17 residues. V trimming: 2 bases; J trimming: 3 bases; junction bases outside the gene matches: 9. The CDR3: CASSLSGTSIGYNEQFF. In DNA form, the CDR3 reads TGCGCCAGCAGCTTATCTGGGACTAGCATCGGCTACAATGAGCAGTTCTTC.